This T cell receptor beta chain was identified during a study of T cell responses to AZD1222 COVID-19 vaccine. The data were produced by immunoSEQ multiplex PCR, yet TCRdb's version contains in-frame clones alone and is incomplete. The repertoire holds under 25,000 clones, with almost 85% as singletons. With respect to this clone: The antigen remains undetermined.

The germline gives CDR1 MDHEN, CDR2 SYDVKM. This CDR3 spans 20 amino acids. Trimming at V came to 3 bases and at J to 2 bases, leaving 17 bases not matched to a gene. Study-wide results and caveats: Epitopes outside B.1.351 and B.1.1.7 mutated regions reportedly drew nearly half of spike TCRs. Without day 14 samples, only post-peak T cell repertoires were studied. Along spike, vaccine-associated CD4 TCRs were found throughout, with dominance at 160-218 and 743-854.

The V and J genes are TRBV28 and TRBJ2-3; 10 bases map to TRBD1. This receptor was obtained from an adult who received the AZD1222 COVID-19 vaccine. Sequenced here: peripheral blood, sampled 28 days after the second AZD1222 dose. The CDR3: CASSFLSGTGASGDTDTQYF. The CDR3 DNA reads TGTGCCAGCAGTTTCCTTTCCGGGACAGGGGCCAGCGGGGACACAGATACGCAGTATTTT.